These 15 T cell receptor beta chains were sequenced from one sample in a study of T cell changes during pregnancy in multiple sclerosis (dated by TCRdb to the late 2010s). The library was obtained by the immunoSEQ multiplex PCR assay. Imported from immuneACCESS, the table was reduced by TCRdb to in-frame sequences with V and J called. These copies leave out some clones; in studies compared against another copy, an unresolved V gene accounts for under half, and the cause of the remainder is not known. This sample gives around 68,000 clones in total; about 89% of them show up just once. Approximately 0.41% of the sample goes to the ten largest clones. This specimen consisted of CD4+ T cells from peripheral blood mononuclear cells, obtained before pregnancy. These receptors were taken from a female donor with multiple sclerosis, enrolled in a pregnancy study.

J is TRBJ1-3 and V is TRBV5-1; no firm D call. The CDR3 consists of 13 residues. V dropped 6 bases and J dropped 0 bases, with 7 bases sitting between them. Germline CDR1 and CDR2: SGHRS and YFSETQ. In DNA form, the CDR3 reads TGCGCCAGCAACGAGGGCTCTGGAAACACCATATATTTT. Its translation: CASNEGSGNTIYF.

Concerning this clone: One end of the junction varies from germline; a read error may be responsible. This chain links TRBV9 with TRBJ2-7; TRBD1 agrees at 8 bases. The CDR3 sequence is 14 residues long. From germline, CDR1 is SGDLS and CDR2 YYNGEE. CDR3 sequence reads: CASSGGQGVYKQYF. The CDR3 nucleotides read TGTGCCAGCAGCGGTGGACAGGGAGTCTACAAGCAGTACTTC.

The V call is TRBV7-9, the J call TRBJ2-2; 8 positions agree with TRBD2. The junction had 5 bases not matched to a gene; V was cut back by 1 base and J by 4 bases. The germline CDR1 and CDR2 sequences are SEHNR and FQNEAQ (reference sequence). This CDR3 spans 16 amino acids. CDR3 loop: CASSLGGGFGTGELFF. The DNA of the CDR3 is TGTGCCAGCAGCTTAGGCGGGGGGTTCGGCACCGGGGAGCTGTTTTTT.

The V gene is TRBV5-6, the J gene TRBJ2-7; D not resolved. The CDR3 contains 15 residues. V lost 2 bases, J lost 0 bases, and 12 bases lay in between. Germline V gene data show CDR1 as SGHDT and CDR2 as YYEEEE. The CDR3 is CASSFRILGSYEQYF. DNA of the CDR3: TGTGCCAGCAGCTTTCGTATTCTAGGCTCCTACGAGCAGTACTTC. The full variable domain, completed using reference TRBV5-6 and TRBJ2-7, is DAGVTQSPTHLIKTRGQQVTLRCSPKSGHDTVSWYQQALGQGPQFIFQYYEEEERQRGNFPDRFSGHQFPNYSSELNVNALLLGDSALYLCASSFRILGSYEQYFGPGTRLTVT.

This rearrangement joins TRBV7-8 to TRBJ1-5, with TRBD1 identical over 7 bases. This CDR3 contains 14 residues. Per the germline V gene, CDR1 is SGHVS and CDR2 is FQNEAQ. Losses at the gene ends were 5 bases for V and 7 bases for J; bases not matched to a gene: 8. CDR3 in amino acids: CASSTRQGGQPQHF. The CDR3 region has the DNA TGTGCCAGCAGCACCAGACAGGGAGGACAGCCCCAGCATTTT.

The CDR3 DNA reads TGTGCCAGCAGCTTAGGGGCCGGGACTAGCGGATCCTACGAGCAGTACTTC. Translation gives CASSLGAGTSGSYEQYF. V is TRBV7-9 and J is TRBJ2-7; 11 bases are a match to TRBD2. Trimming at V came to 1 base and at J to 1 base, leaving 6 bases not matched to a gene. Germline V gene data show CDR1 as SEHNR and CDR2 as FQNEAQ (reference sequence). The CDR3 is made up of 17 amino acids. The full variable domain, rest sourced from reference TRBV7-9 and TRBJ2-7, is DTGVSQNPRHKITKRGQNVTFRCDPISEHNRLYWYRQTLGQGPEFLTYFQNEAQLEKSRLLSDRFSAERPKGSFSTLEIQRTEQGDSAMYLCASSLGAGTSGSYEQYFGPGTRLTVT.

The chain couples TRBV7-2 to TRBJ1-5; D is unresolved. Trimming stripped 1 base from V and 0 bases from J, with 7 bases between. The CDR3 sequence is 15 residues long. The germline V gene has CDR1 SGHTA and CDR2 FQGNSA. The CDR3 bases are TGTGCCAGCAGCTTAGGCAGAAATAGCAATCAGCCCCAGCATTTT. It yields the protein CASSLGRNSNQPQHF.

The chain links TRBV2 to TRBJ1-6; tentatively, D is TRBD1 (6 bases). The V gene's germline CDR1 is SNHLY and CDR2 FYNNEI. The CDR3 length is 14 residues. V was pared by 4 bases and J by 7 bases, with 11 bases between. The CDR3: CASSAGQPNSPLHF. CDR3 DNA: TGTGCCAGCAGTGCCGGACAGCCGAATTCACCCCTCCACTTT.

The chain employs TRBV2 and TRBJ2-2; possibly TRBD2 for D (5 bases). Trimming stripped 10 bases from V and 1 base from J, with 7 bases between. CDR3 length: 12 residues. Germline CDR1 SNHLY, CDR2 FYNNEI. This chain's CDR3 is CATAENTGELFF. The CDR3 nucleotides read TGTGCCACAGCGGAGAACACCGGGGAGCTGTTTTTT. The whole variable domain, filled in from reference TRBV2 and TRBJ2-2, reads EPEVTQTPSHQVTQMGQEVILRCVPISNHLYFYWYRQILGQKVEFLVSFYNNEISEKSEIFDDQFSVERPDGSNFTLKIRSTKLEDSAMYFCATAENTGELFFGEGSRLTVL.

The V and J genes are TRBV5-5 and TRBJ1-5; maybe TRBD1 (6 bases). The CDR3 has 18 amino acids. V was shortened by 0 bases and J by 6 bases, with 22 bases between the two germline ends. Germline V gene lookup returns CDR1 SGHKS and CDR2 YYEKEE (reference sequence). The CDR3 sequence is CASSLGRGAGVDAQPQHF. The CDR3 DNA reads as TGTGCCAGCAGCTTGGGTCGGGGGGCGGGAGTCGATGCTCAGCCCCAGCATTTT. The variable domain in full, with the rest retrieved from reference TRBV5-5 and TRBJ1-5, is DAGVTQSPTHLIKTRGQQVTLRCSPISGHKSVSWYQQVLGQGPQFIFQYYEKEERGRGNFPDRFSARQFPNYSSELNVNALLLGDSALYLCASSLGRGAGVDAQPQHFGDGTRLSIL.

The V and J genes are TRBV7-2 and TRBJ1-5, with D hard to call. CDR1 and CDR2 from the germline V gene are SGHTA and FQGNSA. Between the trimmed V and J ends, which lost 3 bases and 3 bases, there was a span of 9 bases. CDR3 length: 14 amino acids. DNA for the CDR3: TGTGCCAGCAGCTTCTCAGGATACAATCAGCCCCAGCATTTT. Translating gives CASSFSGYNQPQHF.

The chain has TRBV5-1 and TRBJ1-3; D ambiguous. Germline loops: CDR1 SGHRS, CDR2 YFSETQ. The CDR3 sequence is 15 residues long. The germline V and J ends were trimmed by 1 base and 4 bases, with 12 bases remaining between them. Written as DNA, the CDR3 is TGCGCCAGCAGCTTGTCCCCTACTCCCGGAAACACCATATATTTT. It specifies CASSLSPTPGNTIYF.

The chain carries TRBV5-1 and TRBJ2-1, with 11 bases identical to TRBD1. The V and J ends lost 4 bases and 9 bases, in that order; junction bases with no gene match: 6. This CDR3 is 14 amino acids long. Germline V gene data show CDR1 as SGHRS and CDR2 as YFSETQ. CDR3 amino acids: CASSGGQGVSEQFF. CDR3 bases: TGCGCCAGCAGCGGGGGACAGGGGGTAAGTGAGCAGTTCTTC.

The chain couples TRBV7-9 to TRBJ1-3; perhaps TRBD1 as D (5 bases). CDR1 SEHNR and CDR2 FQNEAQ come from the germline V gene (reference sequence). The CDR3 runs to 13 residues. The germline V and J ends were trimmed by 3 bases and 4 bases, with 7 bases remaining between them. The CDR3 nucleotides are TGTGCCAGCAGCTTGACAGAAGGAAACACCATATATTTT. Its protein product is CASSLTEGNTIYF.

The V gene is TRBV4-1, the J gene TRBJ1-1; D might be TRBD1 (6 bases). Germline loops: CDR1 MGHRA, CDR2 YSYEKL. CDR3 length: 16 amino acids. Deletions cut 6 bases from V and 11 bases from J, with 28 bases between. CDR3 bases: TGCGCCAGCAGTCAATCCAGGGACACCCCTCGGTCGGGGGCTTTCTTT. It encodes CASSQSRDTPRSGAFF.